These T cell receptor beta chains were read from a single sample in a study of early T cells in non-severe SARS-CoV-2 infection. TCRdb processed the 5' RACE reads anew with MiXCR; each CDR3 protein has one entry. The profile shows 45,000 to 65,000 distinct CDR3 sequences, about 9.1% of them singletons. The sequenced sample was whole blood. The source is an adult who was a healthcare worker with PCR-confirmed SARS-CoV-2 infection or an uninfected control (not recorded which). Each CDR3 is given with its conserved first and last residue. The order of the fields is clone size, J gene, V gene, D gene, CDR3 protein, CDR3 DNA. D genes are given only for firm matches. Clone size is given for some rows only: seen once, a few or many times, or a class if the clone is expanded.

many TRBJ2-7 TRBV4-3 TRBD1 CASSPRFGQGDYEQYF TGCGCCAGCAGCCCGAGATTTGGACAGGGTGACTACGAGCAGTACTTC
many TRBJ2-5 TRBV20-1 . CSARYVSSQETQYF TGCAGTGCCAGATATGTTTCTAGTCAAGAGACCCAGTACTTC
. TRBJ2-7 TRBV5-1 . CASSLRAGPSNEQYF TGCGCCAGCAGCTTGAGAGCAGGGCCCAGTAACGAGCAGTACTTC
few TRBJ1-2 TRBV5-4 . CASSPEVSNYGYTF TGTGCCAGCAGCCCAGAGGTGTCTAACTATGGCTACACCTTC
many TRBJ1-2 TRBV28 . CASSFYALGSGYTF TGTGCCAGCAGTTTTTACGCCCTAGGGAGTGGCTACACCTTC
. TRBJ2-7 TRBV29-1 . CSVGTPGEQYF TGCAGCGTTGGGACTCCAGGCGAGCAGTACTTC
many TRBJ1-5 TRBV24-1 . CATSAGQKGNQPQHF TGTGCCACCAGTGCTGGACAGAAGGGCAATCAGCCCCAGCATTTT
many TRBJ1-2 TRBV24-1 . CATGGEDYGYTF TGTGCCACCGGAGGGGAGGACTATGGCTACACCTTC
. TRBJ2-3 TRBV5-5 TRBD2 CASSFASGMDTQYF TGTGCCAGCAGCTTCGCTAGCGGAATGGATACGCAGTATTTT
few TRBJ1-2 TRBV27 . CASSLTGYYGYTF TGTGCCAGCAGTTTAACAGGATACTATGGCTACACCTTC
many TRBJ1-4 TRBV5-6 . CASSSGAGEKLFF TGTGCCAGCAGCTCCGGGGCCGGCGAAAAACTGTTTTTT
few TRBJ2-7 TRBV12-3/TRBV12-4 TRBD2 CASSLAGGPREQYF TGTGCCAGCAGTCTAGCGGGAGGGCCTCGCGAGCAGTACTTC
many TRBJ2-7 TRBV29-1 . CSVADSGSYEQYF TGCAGCGTAGCGGACAGTGGTTCCTACGAGCAGTACTTC
. TRBJ2-5 TRBV27 TRBD2 CASRRGLAGLTTQYF TGTGCCAGCAGACGGGGACTAGCGGGGCTTACGACCCAGTACTTC
many TRBJ2-7 TRBV29-1 TRBD1 CSVLQGGQGGEQYF TGCAGCGTCCTCCAGGGGGGACAGGGTGGCGAGCAGTACTTC
. TRBJ2-7 TRBV13 . CASSLVARNLYEQYF TGTGCCAGCAGCTTAGTCGCCAGAAACTTATACGAGCAGTACTTC
few TRBJ1-4 TRBV11-2 . CASSPNPRGEKLFF TGTGCCAGCAGCCCCAACCCTCGAGGGGAAAAACTGTTTTTT
many TRBJ2-6 TRBV20-1 . CSARDPISGANVLTF TGCAGTGCTAGAGACCCCATCTCTGGGGCCAACGTCCTGACTTTC
many TRBJ2-7 TRBV7-2 . CASSPRAPITYEQYF TGTGCCAGCAGCCCCAGAGCGCCTATAACCTACGAGCAGTACTTC
many TRBJ2-3 TRBV11-3 . CASSFSQSPDTQYF TGTGCCAGCAGCTTCTCTCAGTCCCCAGATACGCAGTATTTT
many TRBJ1-3 TRBV4-1 . CASSQDLSISGNTIYF TGCGCCAGCAGCCAAGACCTGAGCATCTCTGGAAACACCATATATTTT
many TRBJ2-5 TRBV19 TRBD1 CASSPTGQGTQYF TGTGCCAGTAGTCCGACGGGACAGGGAACCCAGTACTTC
. TRBJ2-1 TRBV11-1 . CASSLVLWNNEQFF TGTGCCAGCAGCTTAGTACTCTGGAACAATGAGCAGTTCTTC
. TRBJ2-7 TRBV29-1 TRBD1 CSALRPQGQGKWEQYF TGCAGCGCACTACGACCCCAGGGACAGGGGAAGTGGGAGCAGTACTTC
. TRBJ2-7 TRBV5-1 . CASSDPGLLNEQYF TGCGCCAGCAGCGACCCGGGTCTTCTGAACGAGCAGTACTTC